One sample yielded the 18 T cell receptor beta chains listed below, sequenced in a study of Ad26.COV2.S vaccination and SARS-CoV-2 variants. This table comes from immunoSEQ multiplex PCR, and its TCRdb copy is limited to in-frame clones, with some not included. The sample lists 350,000 to 450,000 clones; about 90% were seen once. Specimen: peripheral blood, collected after recovery from COVID-19. The receptors stem from a human donor who had recovered from COVID-19.

The chain couples TRBV2 to TRBJ1-2, with D perhaps matching TRBD1 (5 bases). Germline CDR1 and CDR2: SNHLY and FYNNEI. Trimming cost V 6 bases and J 7 bases, with 15 bases left between them. CDR3 size: 13 residues. The CDR3 DNA is TGTGCCAGCAGCGATGACAGATTAATTGGCTACACCTTC. This codes for CASSDDRLIGYTF. The full variable domain, rest sourced from reference TRBV2 and TRBJ1-2, is EPEVTQTPSHQVTQMGQEVILRCVPISNHLYFYWYRQILGQKVEFLVSFYNNEISEKSEIFDDQFSVERPDGSNFTLKIRSTKLEDSAMYFCASSDDRLIGYTFGSGTRLTVV.

The chain employs TRBV4-3 and TRBJ1-1; 9 bases agree with TRBD1. Unmatched junction bases numbered 2, after V lost 2 bases and J lost 1 base. The CDR3 loop spans 15 amino acids. CDR1 LGHNA and CDR2 YSLEER come from the germline V gene. CDR3 DNA: TGCGCCAGCAGCCAAACAGGGGGCTGGAACACTGAAGCTTTCTTT. This encodes CASSQTGGWNTEAFF.

The chain links TRBV6-5 to TRBJ2-7, with D perhaps TRBD2 (7 bases). V lost 8 bases to trimming and J lost 0 bases, with 17 bases between them. This CDR3 is built from 15 residues. Germline values: CDR1 MNHEY, CDR2 SVGAGI. The CDR3: CASAGADRSSYEQYF. In nucleotides, the CDR3 is TGTGCCAGCGCGGGGGCCGACAGGAGCTCCTACGAGCAGTACTTC.

This rearrangement joins TRBV19 to TRBJ1-2, with TRBD1 as a possible D gene (5 bases). V lost 5 bases to trimming and J lost 2 bases, with 9 bases between them. Germline loops: CDR1 LNHDA, CDR2 SQIVND (reference sequence). The CDR3 totals 13 residues. This CDR3 reads CASSETVNYGYTF. CDR3 nucleotide sequence: TGTGCCAGTAGTGAGACAGTCAACTATGGCTACACCTTC.

The V call is TRBV12-5, the J call TRBJ2-7; 9 bases fit TRBD1. V lost 7 bases and J lost 1; bases outside the gene matches: 5. This CDR3 spans 14 amino acids. Germline CDR1 reads LGHNT; CDR2 reads FRNRAP. This CDR3 is CASVGTGSSYEQYF. The CDR3, as DNA: TGTGCTAGTGTTGGGACAGGGAGTTCCTACGAGCAGTACTTC.

This sequence joins TRBV2 and TRBJ2-5; no clear D. Germline assignment: CDR1 SNHLY and CDR2 FYNNEI. The length of the CDR3 is 14 residues. Trimming removed 5 bases from V and 1 base from J, with 11 bases in between. CDR3 nucleotides: TGTGCCAGCAGTTACGAGCTGGGCCAAGAGACCCAGTACTTC. Translation gives CASSYELGQETQYF. Full variable domain (remainder filled in from reference TRBV2 and TRBJ2-5): EPEVTQTPSHQVTQMGQEVILRCVPISNHLYFYWYRQILGQKVEFLVSFYNNEISEKSEIFDDQFSVERPDGSNFTLKIRSTKLEDSAMYFCASSYELGQETQYFGPGTRLLVL.

This clone was observed a handful of times. The chain uses TRBV7-8 and TRBJ2-5; D possibly corresponds to TRBD1 (5 bases). Trimming took 6 bases from V and 1 from J, leaving 6 bases between them. Germline V gene sequence: CDR1 SGHVS, CDR2 FQNEAQ. This CDR3 region has 12 residues. CDR3: CASRQAQETQYF. CDR3 DNA: TGTGCCAGCAGACAGGCCCAAGAGACCCAGTACTTC.

J is TRBJ1-1 and V is TRBV25-1; no clear D. V was shortened by 2 bases and J by 6 bases, with 13 bases between the two germline ends. The germline V gene encodes CDR1 MGHDK and CDR2 SYGVNS. This CDR3 is 14 amino acids long. The CDR3 sequence is CASSEGLGTAEAFF. In nucleotides, the CDR3 is TGTGCCAGCAGTGAAGGACTTGGAACCGCTGAAGCTTTCTTT.

The V and J genes are TRBV21-1 and TRBJ2-1; whether TRBD2, the table's D call, matches the DNA was not checked. TRBV21-1 is assigned pseudogene status. The CDR3 is 15 residues long. For the CDR3, the DNA is TGTGCCAGCAGCAAAGTTGAGGTCCTCCTCCATGAGCAGTTCTTC. This translates into CASSKVEVLLHEQFF.

This chain connects TRBV6-5 to TRBJ1-1, with D perhaps matching TRBD1 (5 bases). Germline loops: CDR1 MNHEY, CDR2 SVGAGI. The CDR3 has 12 residues. The ends were cut back, 4 bases at V and 3 bases at J, with 6 bases in the middle. CDR3 nucleotide sequence: TGTGCCAGCAGTTTGGGGGACACTGAAGCTTTCTTT. Its protein is CASSLGDTEAFF.

This clone appeared many times. The V call is TRBV6-5, the J call TRBJ1-2, with 7 bases that match TRBD1. Trimming at V came to 6 bases and at J to 6 bases, leaving 10 bases not matched to a gene. The CDR3 runs to 14 residues. Germline V lookup: CDR1 MNHEY, CDR2 SVGAGI. The CDR3 loop is CASRNRGDGDGYTF. In nucleotides, the CDR3 is TGTGCCAGCAGAAACAGGGGAGATGGTGATGGCTACACCTTC.

The chain joins TRBV6-1 to TRBJ1-2; a weak D match, TRBD1 (6 bases). The germline V gene has CDR1 MNHNS and CDR2 SASEGT. With 2 bases removed from V and 7 bases from J, the gap between germline ends came to 14 bases. The CDR3 is 14 residues long. The CDR3 protein is CASSENRVRGGYTF. The CDR3 DNA sequence: TGTGCCAGCAGTGAAAACAGGGTCCGGGGTGGCTACACCTTC.

The chain couples TRBV3-1 (or the pseudogene TRBV3-2) to TRBJ1-3; no clear D. The length of the CDR3 is 15 residues. Trimming left V 0 bases short and J 1 base short, with 7 bases between. Germline V CDR1 and CDR2: LGHDT, YNNKEL (reference sequence). The CDR3 is CASSQDQSSGNTIYF. The CDR3 coding sequence is TGTGCCAGCAGCCAAGATCAATCATCTGGAAACACCATATATTTT.

The chain has TRBV6-2 or TRBV6-3 and TRBJ2-5; D perhaps matches TRBD2 (6 bases). Germline CDR1 reads MNHEY; CDR2 reads SVGEGT. The CDR3 is 13 residues long. With 2 bases removed from V and 4 bases from J, the gap between germline ends came to 8 bases. The CDR3 coding sequence is TGTGCCAGCAGTTACCGGGGGATAGAGACCCAGTACTTC. Protein product: CASSYRGIETQYF.

This CDR3 is CASSVRDGGPRGNIQYF. CDR3 nucleotide sequence: TGTGCCAGCAGCGTACGAGACGGCGGACCACGGGGAAACATTCAGTACTTC. V and J are TRBV9 and TRBJ2-4; D possibly corresponds to TRBD2 (5 bases). V was trimmed by 1 base and J by 6 bases, leaving 20 bases between them. CDR3 length: 17 amino acids. Germline assignment: CDR1 SGDLS and CDR2 YYNGEE.

V usage is TRBV7-9 and J usage is TRBJ2-7; 8 nucleotides line up with TRBD1. The length of the CDR3 is 15 residues. V lost 3 bases, J lost 2 bases, and 6 bases stayed unmatched. Germline V gene data show CDR1 as SEHNR and CDR2 as FQNEAQ (reference sequence). The CDR3 DNA reads as TGTGCCAGCAGCTTCGGACAGGGATCGACCTACGAGCAGTACTTC. It translates to CASSFGQGSTYEQYF.

The genes are TRBV2 and TRBJ2-3, with TRBD2 as a possible D gene (6 bases). This CDR3 region has 14 residues. V lost 5 bases to trimming and J lost 1 base, with 10 bases between them. Germline CDR1 and CDR2: SNHLY and FYNNEI. CDR3 in amino acids: CASSRRDGTDTQYF. The CDR3 bases are TGTGCCAGCAGTAGGCGGGACGGCACAGATACGCAGTATTTT.

The V and J genes are TRBV14 and TRBJ1-1, with TRBD1 matching over 7 bases. The germline V gene encodes CDR1 SGHDN and CDR2 FVKESK. This CDR3 is built from 12 residues. Germline trimming cut 4 bases from V and 9 bases from J; bases unmatched to any gene: 5. The CDR3 DNA sequence: TGTGCCAGCAGCCTTGACAGGGTTCAAGCTTTCTTT. Amino acid sequence: CASSLDRVQAFF.